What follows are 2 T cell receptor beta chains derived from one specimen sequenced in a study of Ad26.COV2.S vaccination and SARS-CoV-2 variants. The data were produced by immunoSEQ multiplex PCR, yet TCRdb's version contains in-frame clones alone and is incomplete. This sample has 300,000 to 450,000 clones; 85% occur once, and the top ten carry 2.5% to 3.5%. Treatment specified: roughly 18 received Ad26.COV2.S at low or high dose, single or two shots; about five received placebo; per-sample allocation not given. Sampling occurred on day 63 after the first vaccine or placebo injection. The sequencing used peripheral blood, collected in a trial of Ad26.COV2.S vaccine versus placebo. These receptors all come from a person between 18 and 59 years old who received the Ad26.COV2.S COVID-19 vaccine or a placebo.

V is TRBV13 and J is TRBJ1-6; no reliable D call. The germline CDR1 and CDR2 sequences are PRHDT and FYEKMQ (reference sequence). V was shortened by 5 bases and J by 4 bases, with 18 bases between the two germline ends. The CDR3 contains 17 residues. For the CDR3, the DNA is TGTGCCAGCAGCCCAACGGGAGACCTAGGGTATAATTCACCCCTCCACTTT. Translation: CASSPTGDLGYNSPLHF.

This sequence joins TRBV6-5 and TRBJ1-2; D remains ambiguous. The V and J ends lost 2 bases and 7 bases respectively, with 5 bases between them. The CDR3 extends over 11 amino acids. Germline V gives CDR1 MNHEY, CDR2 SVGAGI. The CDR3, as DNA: TGTGCCAGCAGTTACCCTGGTGGCTACACCTTC. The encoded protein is CASSYPGGYTF.